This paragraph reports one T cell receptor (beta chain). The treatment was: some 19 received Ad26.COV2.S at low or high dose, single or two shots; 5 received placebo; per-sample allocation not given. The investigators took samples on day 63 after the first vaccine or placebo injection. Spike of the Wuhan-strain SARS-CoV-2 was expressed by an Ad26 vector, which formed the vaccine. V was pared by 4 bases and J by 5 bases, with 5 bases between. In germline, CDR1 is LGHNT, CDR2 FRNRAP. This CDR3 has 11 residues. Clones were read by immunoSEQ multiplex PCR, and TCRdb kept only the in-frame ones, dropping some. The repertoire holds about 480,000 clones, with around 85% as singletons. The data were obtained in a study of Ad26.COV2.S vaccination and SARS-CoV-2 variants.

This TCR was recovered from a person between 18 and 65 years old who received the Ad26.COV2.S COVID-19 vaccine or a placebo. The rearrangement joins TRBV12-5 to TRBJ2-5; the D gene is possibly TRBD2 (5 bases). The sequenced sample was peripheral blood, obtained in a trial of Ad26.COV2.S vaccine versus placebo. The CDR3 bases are TGTGCTAGTGGTTGGGAGGAGACCCAGTACTTC. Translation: CASGWEETQYF.